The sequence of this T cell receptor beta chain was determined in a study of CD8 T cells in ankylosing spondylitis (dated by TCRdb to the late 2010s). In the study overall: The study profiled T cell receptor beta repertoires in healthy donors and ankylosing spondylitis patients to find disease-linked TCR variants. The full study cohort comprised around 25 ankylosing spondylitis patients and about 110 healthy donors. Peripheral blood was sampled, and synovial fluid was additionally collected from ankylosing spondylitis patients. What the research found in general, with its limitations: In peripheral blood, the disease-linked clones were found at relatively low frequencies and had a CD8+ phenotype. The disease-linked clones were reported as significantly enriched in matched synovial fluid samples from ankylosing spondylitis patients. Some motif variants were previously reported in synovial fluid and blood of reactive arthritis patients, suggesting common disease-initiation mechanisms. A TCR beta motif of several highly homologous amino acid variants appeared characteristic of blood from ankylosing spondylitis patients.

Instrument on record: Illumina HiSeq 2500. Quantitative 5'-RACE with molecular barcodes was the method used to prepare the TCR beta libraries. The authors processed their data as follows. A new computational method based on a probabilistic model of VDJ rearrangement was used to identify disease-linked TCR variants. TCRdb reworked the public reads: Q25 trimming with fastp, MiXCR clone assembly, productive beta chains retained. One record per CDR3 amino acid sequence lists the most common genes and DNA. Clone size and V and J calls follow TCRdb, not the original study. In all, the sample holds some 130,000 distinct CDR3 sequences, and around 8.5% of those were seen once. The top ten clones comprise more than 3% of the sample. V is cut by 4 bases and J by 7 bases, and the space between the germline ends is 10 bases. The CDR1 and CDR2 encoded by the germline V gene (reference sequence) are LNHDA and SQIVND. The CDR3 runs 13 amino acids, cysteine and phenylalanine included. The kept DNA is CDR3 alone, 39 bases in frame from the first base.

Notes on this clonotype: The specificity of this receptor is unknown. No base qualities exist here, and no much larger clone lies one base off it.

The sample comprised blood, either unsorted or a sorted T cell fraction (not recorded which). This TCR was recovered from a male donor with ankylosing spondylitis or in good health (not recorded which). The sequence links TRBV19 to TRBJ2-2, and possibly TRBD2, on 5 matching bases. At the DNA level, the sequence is TGTGCCAGTAGTACCCGGGGAGACGGGGAGCTGTTTTTT. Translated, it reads CASSTRGDGELFF.